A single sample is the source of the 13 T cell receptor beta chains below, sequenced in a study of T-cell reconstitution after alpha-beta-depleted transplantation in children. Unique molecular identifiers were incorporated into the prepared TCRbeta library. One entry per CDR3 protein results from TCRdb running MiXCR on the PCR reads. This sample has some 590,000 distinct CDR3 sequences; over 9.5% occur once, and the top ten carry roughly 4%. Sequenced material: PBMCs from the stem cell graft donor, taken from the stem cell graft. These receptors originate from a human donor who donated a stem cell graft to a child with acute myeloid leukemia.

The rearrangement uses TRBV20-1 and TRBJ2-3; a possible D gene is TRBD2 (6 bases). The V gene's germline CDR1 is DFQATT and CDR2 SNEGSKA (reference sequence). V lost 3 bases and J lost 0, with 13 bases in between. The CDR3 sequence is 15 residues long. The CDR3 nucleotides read TGCAGTGCTAGTTGGGGGAGGACTAGCACAGATACGCAGTATTTT. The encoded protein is CSASWGRTSTDTQYF.

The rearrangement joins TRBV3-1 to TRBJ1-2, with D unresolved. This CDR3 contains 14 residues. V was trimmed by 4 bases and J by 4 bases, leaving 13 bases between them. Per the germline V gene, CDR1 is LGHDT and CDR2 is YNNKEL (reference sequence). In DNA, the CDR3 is TGTGCCAGCAGCCTGACCGGGATCCTCTATGGCTACACCTTC. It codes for CASSLTGILYGYTF.

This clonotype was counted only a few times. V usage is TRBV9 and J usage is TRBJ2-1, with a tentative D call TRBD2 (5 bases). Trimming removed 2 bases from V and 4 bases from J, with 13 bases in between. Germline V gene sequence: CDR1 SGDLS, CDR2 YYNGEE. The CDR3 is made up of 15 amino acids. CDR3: CASSVGVQPYNEQFF. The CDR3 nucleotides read TGTGCCAGCAGCGTCGGGGTTCAGCCGTACAATGAGCAGTTCTTC.

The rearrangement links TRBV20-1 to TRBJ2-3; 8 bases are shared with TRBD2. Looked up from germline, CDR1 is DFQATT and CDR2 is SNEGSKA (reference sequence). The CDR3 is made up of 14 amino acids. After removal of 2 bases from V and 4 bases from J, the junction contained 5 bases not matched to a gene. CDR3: CSARYGAGADTQYF. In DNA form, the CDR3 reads TGCAGTGCTAGATACGGAGCGGGGGCAGATACGCAGTATTTT.

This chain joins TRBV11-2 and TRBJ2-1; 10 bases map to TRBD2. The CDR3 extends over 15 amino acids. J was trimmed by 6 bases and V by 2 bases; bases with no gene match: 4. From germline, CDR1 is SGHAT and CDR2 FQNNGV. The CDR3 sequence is CASSLWASGGNEQFF. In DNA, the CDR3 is TGTGCCAGCAGCTTATGGGCTAGCGGGGGCAATGAGCAGTTCTTC. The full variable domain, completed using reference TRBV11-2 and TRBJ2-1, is EAGVAQSPRYKIIEKRQSVAFWCNPISGHATLYWYQQILGQGPKLLIQFQNNGVVDDSQLPKDRFSAERLKGVDSTLKIQPAKLEDSAVYLCASSLWASGGNEQFFGPGTRLTVL.

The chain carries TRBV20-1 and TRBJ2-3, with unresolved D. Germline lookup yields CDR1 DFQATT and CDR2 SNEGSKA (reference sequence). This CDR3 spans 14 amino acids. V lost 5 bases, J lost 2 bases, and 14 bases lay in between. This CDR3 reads CSALLLPNTDTQYF. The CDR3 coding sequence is TGCAGTGCTTTACTCCTACCCAACACAGATACGCAGTATTTT.

This CDR3 is CASSGQLDYEQYF. The CDR3 region has the DNA TGTGCCAGCAGCGGACAGTTAGACTACGAGCAGTACTTC. The chain has TRBV7-9 and TRBJ2-7; a possible D gene is TRBD1 (6 bases). V lost 5 bases to trimming and J lost 3 bases, with 11 bases between them. Germline values: CDR1 SEHNR, CDR2 FQNEAQ (reference sequence). The CDR3 has 13 residues.

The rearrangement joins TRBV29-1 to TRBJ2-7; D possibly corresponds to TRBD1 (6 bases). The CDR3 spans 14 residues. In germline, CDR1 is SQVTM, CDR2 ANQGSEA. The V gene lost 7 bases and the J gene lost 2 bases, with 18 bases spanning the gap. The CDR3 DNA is TGCAGCGCAGTACCGGGACAAGGAACCTACGAGCAGTACTTC. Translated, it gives CSAVPGQGTYEQYF.

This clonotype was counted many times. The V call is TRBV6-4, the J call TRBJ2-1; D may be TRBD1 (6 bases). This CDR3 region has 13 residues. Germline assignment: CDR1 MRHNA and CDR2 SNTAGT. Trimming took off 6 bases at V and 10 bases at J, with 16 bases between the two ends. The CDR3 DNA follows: TGTGCCAGCAGCACCCAAGGGGGTTTGGAGCAGTTCTTC. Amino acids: CASSTQGGLEQFF.

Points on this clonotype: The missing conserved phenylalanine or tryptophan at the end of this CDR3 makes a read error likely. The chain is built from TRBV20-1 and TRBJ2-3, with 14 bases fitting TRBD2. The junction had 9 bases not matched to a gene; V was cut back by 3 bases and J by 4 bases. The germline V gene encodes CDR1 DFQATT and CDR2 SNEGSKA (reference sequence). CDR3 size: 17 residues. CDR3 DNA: TGCAGTGCTAGTAGCCGGGGGACTAGCGGGAGCCCAGATACGCAGTATATT. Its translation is CSASSRGTSGSPDTQYI.

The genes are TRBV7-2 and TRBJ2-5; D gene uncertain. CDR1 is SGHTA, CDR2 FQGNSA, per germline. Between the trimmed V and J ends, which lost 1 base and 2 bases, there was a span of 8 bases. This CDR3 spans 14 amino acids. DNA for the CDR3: TGTGCCAGCAGCTTAGACCTCAGACAAGAGACCCAGTACTTC. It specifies CASSLDLRQETQYF.

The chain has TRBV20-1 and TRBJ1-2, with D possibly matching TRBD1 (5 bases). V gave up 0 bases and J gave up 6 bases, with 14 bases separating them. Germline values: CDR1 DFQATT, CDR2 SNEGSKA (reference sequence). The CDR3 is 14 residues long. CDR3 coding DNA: TGCAGTGCTAGAGATGGGCAGGGAAGAAATGGCTACACCTTC. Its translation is CSARDGQGRNGYTF.

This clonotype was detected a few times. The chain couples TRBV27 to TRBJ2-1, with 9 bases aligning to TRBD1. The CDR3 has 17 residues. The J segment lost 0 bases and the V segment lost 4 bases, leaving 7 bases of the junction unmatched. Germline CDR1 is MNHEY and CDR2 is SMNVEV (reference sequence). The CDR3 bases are TGTGCCAGCAGTTCCCAACGACAGGGGGACTCCTACAATGAGCAGTTCTTC. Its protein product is CASSSQRQGDSYNEQFF.